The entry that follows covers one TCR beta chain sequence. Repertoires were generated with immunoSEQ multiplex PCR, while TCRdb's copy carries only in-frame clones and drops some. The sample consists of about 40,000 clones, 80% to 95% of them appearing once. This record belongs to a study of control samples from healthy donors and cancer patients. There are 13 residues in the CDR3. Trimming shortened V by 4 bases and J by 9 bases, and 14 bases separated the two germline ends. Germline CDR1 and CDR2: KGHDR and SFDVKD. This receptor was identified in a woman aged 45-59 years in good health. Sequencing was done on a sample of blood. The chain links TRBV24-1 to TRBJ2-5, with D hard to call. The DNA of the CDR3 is TGTGCCACCAGTGACGGCCGATCTGGCTCCCAGTACTTC. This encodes CATSDGRSGSQYF.